The rows below give T cell receptor beta chains drawn from one sample of a study of shared clonotypes between healthy human individuals. Using immunoSEQ multiplex PCR, the repertoire was profiled, and TCRdb retains in-frame clones only, with some absent. The sample has roughly 2 million clones, around 96% seen once. The sequenced material came from naive CD8+ T cells sorted from blood. Source of these receptors: a man younger than 35 in good health. CDR3s leave out the opening cysteine and the closing phenylalanine or tryptophan.

V gene	J gene	CDR3 protein
TRBV4-3	TRBJ2-2	ASSQDGEGGAWTGELF
TRBV27	TRBJ2-5	ASSLSASPGTQY
TRBV29-1	TRBJ2-3	STETSGGDNTDTQY
TRBV6-5	TRBJ1-2	ASRVQGNYGYT
TRBV6-5	TRBJ2-7	ASSYGGAGEQY
TRBV27	TRBJ2-7	ASGRLAGDEQY
TRBV11-1	TRBJ2-5	ASSQGLALRETQY
TRBV6-5	TRBJ1-1	ASSYSSQGGTEAF
TRBV5-6	TRBJ1-2	ASAAGGALIYGYT
TRBV19	TRBJ1-1	ASSIVAGTSAEAF
TRBV29-1	TRBJ1-2	SVESWGSTDDGYT
TRBV7-9	TRBJ2-7	ASRFPDATGSLYEQY
TRBV15	TRBJ2-3	ATSRGRADTQY
TRBV19	TRBJ1-5	ASSIGGDGFNQPQH
TRBV7-9	TRBJ2-7	ASSSGLGEQY
TRBV5-1	TRBJ2-1	ASSLTLTEYNEQF
TRBV2	TRBJ1-2	ASSNSRTDNYGYT
TRBV12-5	TRBJ2-7	ASGGLASEQY
TRBV6-5	TRBJ2-7	ASSQAGDAYEQY